This is a list of T cell receptor beta chains from one sample in a study of cytomegalovirus exposure and HLA in healthy donors. Method: immunoSEQ multiplex PCR; TCRdb's copy keeps in-frame clones and lacks some. The sample lists around 130,000 clones, roughly 84% occurring once. Material for sequencing was PBMCs. The receptors originated from a woman aged 18-29 years in good health and CMV-seropositive. CDR3s include the opening cysteine and the closing phenylalanine or tryptophan. The D gene is left open where the match is weak. Clone size, where shown, is once, few, many, or a class for clones that have expanded.

cdr3_aa	cdr3_nt	clone_size	v_call	j_call	d_call
CASSLYRAHTGELFF	TGTGCCAGCAGTTTATATAGAGCGCACACCGGGGAGCTGTTTTTT	once	TRBV27	TRBJ2-2	.
CSGHDRKYGYTF	TGCAGCGGTCACGACAGGAAATATGGCTACACCTTC	.	TRBV29-1	TRBJ1-2	.
CASSSSGGWEKLFF	TGTGCCAGCAGCTCAAGCGGGGGGTGGGAAAAACTGTTTTTT	.	TRBV11-3	TRBJ1-4	.
CASSLTTSAGDEQYF	TGCGCCAGCAGCTTGACTACGTCTGCGGGGGACGAGCAGTACTTC	once	TRBV5-1	TRBJ2-7	TRBD2
CASSEVRDIRKEAFF	TGTGCCAGCAGTGAAGTAAGGGACATAAGGAAGGAAGCTTTCTTT	.	TRBV6-1	TRBJ1-1	.
CASRTGGDTEAFF	TGTGCCAGCAGGACAGGGGGGGACACTGAAGCTTTCTTT	few	TRBV7-9	TRBJ1-1	TRBD1
CASSDLQGNQPQHF	TGTGCCAGCAGTGATTTACAGGGGAATCAGCCCCAGCATTTT	.	TRBV25-1	TRBJ1-5	TRBD1
CSGLAGDSHISSGANVLTF	TGCAGCGGCCTAGCGGGGGACTCACACATTTCCTCTGGGGCCAACGTCCTGACTTTC	.	TRBV29-1	TRBJ2-6	TRBD2
CASSPQLAGGAYEQYF	TGTGCCAGCAGCCCCCAACTAGCGGGGGGGGCCTACGAGCAGTACTTC	.	TRBV11-2	TRBJ2-7	TRBD2
CASSLTGAMNTEAFF	TGTGCCAGCAGTCTTACAGGGGCGATGAACACTGAAGCTTTCTTT	.	TRBV6-5	TRBJ1-1	TRBD1
CASSVAASGYTDTQYF	TGTGCCAGCAGCGTAGCGGCTAGCGGGTACACAGATACGCAGTATTTT	.	TRBV9	TRBJ2-3	TRBD2
CASSLGGAGETQYF	TGTGCCAGCAGCTTAGGCGGGGCCGGGGAGACCCAGTACTTC	.	TRBV11-3	TRBJ2-5	.
CASSLSSDNSPLHF	TGCGCCAGCAGCCTCTCGTCCGATAATTCACCCCTCCACTTT	.	TRBV5-1	TRBJ1-6	.
CASSGTGGNQPQHF	TGTGCCAGCAGTGGAACAGGGGGGAATCAGCCCCAGCATTTT	.	TRBV2	TRBJ1-5	TRBD1
CASRAGQSNYGYTF	TGTGCCAGTAGGGCGGGACAGTCAAACTATGGCTACACCTTC	.	TRBV19	TRBJ1-2	TRBD1
CASSPRQEETQYF	TGCGCCAGCAGCCCGCGACAGGAAGAGACCCAGTACTTC	.	TRBV5-1	TRBJ2-5	.
CASSSVAAYEQYF	TGTGCCAGCAGCTCAGTTGCGGCCTACGAGCAGTACTTC	.	TRBV2	TRBJ2-7	.
CASSEARGGSTQHF	TGTGCCAGCAGTGAAGCGAGAGGGGGCTCGACCCAGCATTTT	.	TRBV6-1	TRBJ1-5	TRBD1
CASSSWGGGGETQYF	TGTGCCAGCAGCTCATGGGGCGGGGGGGGCGAGACCCAGTACTTC	.	TRBV5-6	TRBJ2-5	TRBD2
CARGRLNQPQHF	TGTGCCCGAGGAAGACTCAATCAGCCCCAGCATTTT	once	TRBV6-5	TRBJ1-5	.
CASSTREDTQYF	TGTGCCAGCAGCACTCGAGAGGATACGCAGTATTTT	.	TRBV9	TRBJ2-3	.
CASSLASGQGIRGGEQFF	TGTGCCAGCAGCTTAGCATCCGGGCAGGGAATCCGAGGTGGGGAGCAGTTCTTC	.	TRBV7-8	TRBJ2-1	.
CAISEEGMNTEAFF	TGTGCCATCAGTGAAGAGGGAATGAACACTGAAGCTTTCTTT	.	TRBV10-3	TRBJ1-1	.
CASSGQVDRAQYF	TGTGCCAGCAGCGGACAGGTCGACCGGGCCCAGTACTTC	.	TRBV7-6	TRBJ2-5	TRBD1
CASKGQGNEQFF	TGTGCCAGCAAGGGACAGGGGAATGAGCAGTTCTTC	.	TRBV2	TRBJ2-1	TRBD1
CASSPLVSVGETQYF	TGTGCCAGCTCACCACTGGTGTCTGTCGGGGAGACCCAGTACTTC	.	TRBV18	TRBJ2-5	.
CASSSDRGSGNSPLHF	TGTGCCAGCAGCTCGGACAGGGGATCGGGTAATTCACCCCTCCACTTT	once	TRBV5-6	TRBJ1-6	TRBD1
CASSPTGTYQETQYF	TGTGCCAGCAGCCCCACCGGTACCTATCAAGAGACCCAGTACTTC	.	TRBV7-3	TRBJ2-5	.
CASSQGGPTNTEAFF	TGCGCCAGCAGCCAAGGGGGACCGACAAACACTGAAGCTTTCTTT	many	TRBV5-4	TRBJ1-1	.
CASSAGQGFTEAFF	TGTGCCAGCAGCGCGGGACAGGGTTTCACTGAAGCTTTCTTT	.	TRBV11-1	TRBJ1-1	TRBD1
CASSPIRTGDDYGYTF	TGTGCCAGCAGCCCGATTCGGACAGGAGATGACTATGGCTACACCTTC	.	TRBV27	TRBJ1-2	TRBD1
CASSLISSAENEQFF	TGTGCCAGCAGCTTGATCTCTAGCGCAGAGAATGAGCAGTTCTTC	.	TRBV5-4	TRBJ2-1	.
CASSVGLAGSSYNEQFF	TGTGCCAGCAGCGTAGGTCTAGCGGGGAGCTCCTACAATGAGCAGTTCTTC	few	TRBV9	TRBJ2-1	TRBD2
CASSTRDRGETQYF	TGTGCCAGCAGCACCCGGGACAGGGGGGAGACCCAGTACTTC	.	TRBV5-4	TRBJ2-5	TRBD1
CASSIGYNEQFF	TGTGCCAGTAGTATCGGGTACAATGAGCAGTTCTTC	.	TRBV19	TRBJ2-1	.
CASSGSMTREQYF	TGTGCCAGCAGTGGCTCGATGACGAGGGAGCAGTACTTC	.	TRBV27	TRBJ2-7	.
CASSKFGGYQETQYF	TGTGCCAGCAGTAAATTCGGGGGTTACCAAGAGACCCAGTACTTC	.	TRBV7-9	TRBJ2-5	.
CASSPGGRVWNQPQHF	TGTGCCAGTAGTCCGGGAGGGAGGGTGTGGAATCAGCCCCAGCATTTT	once	TRBV19	TRBJ1-5	.
CSGGTAEETQYF	TGCAGCGGCGGGACGGCCGAAGAGACCCAGTACTTC	.	TRBV29-1	TRBJ2-5	.
CASSLAGTGNQPQHF	TGTGCCAGCAGCTTAGCCGGGACAGGCAATCAGCCCCAGCATTTT	.	TRBV11-2	TRBJ1-5	TRBD1
CASSSQGINTIYF	TGTGCCAGCAGCTCTCAGGGGATTAACACCATATATTTT	.	TRBV7-9	TRBJ1-3	.
CASPSGGDTDTQYF	TGCGCCAGCCCTAGCGGGGGGGACACAGATACGCAGTATTTT	.	TRBV5-1	TRBJ2-3	TRBD2
CASEVTGGNEQFF	TGTGCCAGCGAAGTTACAGGGGGGAATGAGCAGTTCTTC	.	TRBV6-1	TRBJ2-1	TRBD1
CASSLGQLYGYTF	TGTGCCAGCAGCCTCGGACAGTTATATGGCTACACCTTC	once	TRBV5-4	TRBJ1-2	.
CASSAGDLSYEQYF	TGTGCCAGCAGTGCCGGGGATTTGTCCTACGAGCAGTACTTC	.	TRBV2	TRBJ2-7	.
CASSRGLTDTQYF	TGTGCCAGCAGTAGGGGGCTAACAGATACGCAGTATTTT	.	TRBV2	TRBJ2-3	TRBD1
CASSVTGGSEKLFF	TGTGCCAGCAGCGTGACAGGGGGCTCTGAAAAACTGTTTTTT	.	TRBV9	TRBJ1-4	TRBD1
CASSETSGGAGDTQYF	TGTGCCAGCTCCGAGACTAGCGGGGGGGCAGGGGATACGCAGTATTTT	.	TRBV6-4	TRBJ2-3	TRBD2
CASSLSGTDTQYF	TGTGCCAGCAGCTTGTCTGGCACAGATACGCAGTATTTT	.	TRBV5-4	TRBJ2-3	.
CASSPDGHSQETQYF	TGCGCCAGCAGCCCCGATGGACACTCACAAGAGACCCAGTACTTC	.	TRBV23-1	TRBJ2-5	.
CASSSRTSGGPDTQYF	TGTGCCAGCAGTTCAAGGACTAGCGGGGGACCAGATACGCAGTATTTT	few	TRBV7-2	TRBJ2-3	TRBD2
CASSLIAGGNTGELFF	TGTGCCAGCAGCCTTATAGCGGGGGGAAACACCGGGGAGCTGTTTTTT	.	TRBV11-2	TRBJ2-2	TRBD2
CASSSGATGELFF	TGTGCCAGCTCTTCCGGTGCCACCGGGGAGCTGTTTTTT	.	TRBV18	TRBJ2-2	.
CASSAGLAGTYNEQFF	TGTGCCAGCAGCGCCGGACTAGCGGGCACATACAATGAGCAGTTCTTC	.	TRBV5-4	TRBJ2-1	TRBD2